Described below is a single TCR beta chain sequence and its context. The same CDR3 arises from other DNA sequences in this sample as well. These data come from a study of blood T cell repertoires in COVID-19. Study in general: Sites across the United States, Italy and Spain contributed samples from acute and convalescent COVID-19. PBMCs, B-cell-depleted T cells, or T cells were the source of the cDNA or gDNA that made up the material.

Per the original methods: Researchers report that nucleated cell counts were estimated from reference gene primer amplification. Profiling relied on immunoSEQ multiplex PCR, and the TCRdb table lists in-frame clones only, not all of them. From that table come the V and J calls and clone size; the DNA was used to work out D and trimming. The sample lists 85,000 to 110,000 clones, 89% occurring once. Per germline, CDR1 KGHDR and CDR2 SFDVKD. This CDR3 comprises 14 residues. The V segment lost 4 bases and the J segment 5 bases; nucleotides outside the gene matches: 4. This clonotype was obtained from a woman aged 80 or over in a cohort sampled during active COVID-19. The sequencing sample was made of peripheral blood. The V call is TRBV24-1, the J call TRBJ1-2; 9 bases agree with TRBD1. CDR3 sequence: CATSDLTGGYGYTF. The CDR3, as DNA: TGTGCCACCAGTGACCTGACAGGGGGGTATGGCTACACCTTC.